The 29 T cell receptor beta chains listed next were all sequenced from one sample in a study of Ad26.COV2.S vaccination and SARS-CoV-2 variants (TCRdb year 2021). The sample's treatment or condition label is to be understood as: around 19 received Ad26.COV2.S at low or high dose, single or two shots; roughly 5 received placebo; per-sample allocation not given. For vaccine and placebo recipients, repertoires were sequenced using samples collected on day 63 after the first injection. To prepare the library, the immunoSEQ multiplex PCR assay was applied. TCRdb provides this immuneACCESS table in a form limited to in-frame rearrangements. Some clones are lacking; in checked studies, under half of them reflect an unresolved V gene, and why the rest are absent is not known. The sample profile shows about 350,000 clones; about 89% of them were found once. Of the sample, under 6% is held by the ten largest clones.

The sequenced sample was peripheral blood, obtained in a trial of Ad26.COV2.S vaccine versus placebo. The receptor source for this set is a person between 18 and 65 years old who received the Ad26.COV2.S COVID-19 vaccine or a placebo.

The CDR3 DNA follows: TGCGCCAGCAGCCAAGTGAGTAGACGGAAAGATACGCAGTATTTT. Translation: CASSQVSRRKDTQYF. The V gene is TRBV4-1, the J gene TRBJ2-3; D gene unclear. V lost 1 base and J 5 bases, leaving 13 bases between the germline ends. CDR1 and CDR2 (germline): MGHRA, YSYEKL. CDR3 length: 15 residues.

This chain links TRBV27 with TRBJ1-5; unclear D gene. In germline, CDR1 is MNHEY, CDR2 SMNVEV (reference sequence). The CDR3 loop spans 15 amino acids. V lost 4 bases, J lost 2 bases, and 12 bases lay in between. Here the CDR3 reads CASSSPGSGNQPQHF. CDR3 coding DNA: TGTGCCAGCAGTTCCCCCGGGAGCGGCAATCAGCCCCAGCATTTT.

This chain links TRBV30 with TRBJ2-7; TRBD1 might be the D (6 bases). CDR3 length equals 15 residues. The germline V and J ends were trimmed by 4 bases and 3 bases, with 19 bases remaining between them. Germline loops: CDR1 GTSNPN, CDR2 SVGIG (reference sequence). The CDR3: CAWNSQGTLYYEQYF. The CDR3 nucleotides are TGTGCCTGGAACAGCCAGGGGACCTTATACTACGAGCAGTACTTC. Drawing the rest from reference TRBV30 and TRBJ2-7, the complete variable domain is SQTIHQWPATLVQPVGSPLSLECTVEGTSNPNLYWYRQAAGRGLQLLFYSVGIGQISSEVPQNLSASRPQDRQFILSSKKLLLSDSGFYLCAWNSQGTLYYEQYFGPGTRLTVT.

This clone was observed once. CDR3 nucleotide sequence: TGTGCCAGCAGTCCTGGACAGGGCCTCACTGAAGCTTTCTTT. It yields the protein CASSPGQGLTEAFF. The chain links TRBV27 to TRBJ1-1; TRBD1 aligns across 8 bases. The germline V gene has CDR1 MNHEY and CDR2 SMNVEV (reference sequence). The CDR3 is 14 amino acids. The V and J ends lost 5 bases and 4 bases, in that order; junction bases with no gene match: 6.

The chain is built from TRBV7-2 and TRBJ1-5, with D possibly matching TRBD1 (6 bases). V lost 2 bases and J lost 1, with 15 bases in between. Germline CDR1 reads SGHTA; CDR2 reads FQGNSA. The CDR3 runs 17 residues. This chain's CDR3 is CASSLKAWTVSNQPQHF. DNA of the CDR3: TGTGCCAGCAGCTTAAAGGCGTGGACAGTGAGCAATCAGCCCCAGCATTTT.

This chain joins TRBV5-6 and TRBJ1-6, with 9 bases that match TRBD1. Germline CDR1 SGHDT, CDR2 YYEEEE. The CDR3 is 14 residues long. Trimming cost V 2 bases and J 9 bases; bases outside gene matches: 3. CDR3 loop: CASSFRDRVSPLHF. DNA of the CDR3: TGTGCCAGCAGCTTCCGGGACAGGGTTTCACCCCTCCACTTT.

This chain connects TRBV28 to TRBJ1-6; weak D call: TRBD1 (6 bases). The CDR3 extends over 14 amino acids. V dropped 1 base and J dropped 8 bases, with 9 bases sitting between them. Germline V lookup: CDR1 MDHEN, CDR2 SYDVKM. CDR3 nucleotide sequence: TGTGCCAGCAGTTTATCAGGGGAGGATTCACCCCTCCACTTT. This encodes CASSLSGEDSPLHF.

This clone was seen once. The chain is built from TRBV19 and TRBJ2-7, with TRBD1 matching 8 bases. Germline CDR1 reads LNHDA; CDR2 reads SQIVND (reference sequence). V shed 5 bases and J 2 bases; nucleotides not matched to a gene: 2. This CDR3 is built from 13 residues. The CDR3 DNA is TGTGCCAGTAGTGTGGACAGGGCCTACGAGCAGTACTTC. This sequence encodes CASSVDRAYEQYF.

This sequence joins TRBV19 and TRBJ2-1; TRBD1 agrees at 8 bases. V lost 1 base to trimming and J lost 8 bases; unmatched junction nucleotides: 7. The germline gives CDR1 LNHDA, CDR2 SQIVND (reference sequence). The CDR3 totals 15 residues. This CDR3 is CASSIGQGALDEQFF. The CDR3 DNA sequence: TGTGCCAGTAGTATAGGGCAGGGGGCTCTGGATGAGCAGTTCTTC.

V is TRBV7-7 and J is TRBJ2-5; D possibly matches TRBD1 or TRBD2 (5 bases each). Germline CDR1 SSHAT, CDR2 FNYEAQ (reference sequence). The length of the CDR3 is 14 residues. The germline V and J ends were trimmed by 0 bases and 1 base, with 6 bases remaining between them. CDR3: CASSLAGTQETQYF. CDR3 coding DNA: TGTGCCAGCAGCTTAGCAGGGACCCAAGAGACCCAGTACTTC.

In DNA form, the CDR3 reads TGTGCCAGCAGTAGAAGGACGGCCTTCAATGAGCAGTTCTTC. Translating gives CASSRRTAFNEQFF. This sequence joins TRBV6-2 or TRBV6-3 and TRBJ2-1, with D uncertain. In germline, CDR1 is MNHEY, CDR2 SVGEGT. V was trimmed by 5 bases and J by 6 bases, leaving 14 bases between them. This CDR3 contains 14 residues.

J is TRBJ1-1 and V is TRBV12-3 or TRBV12-4; D is ambiguous. V dropped 6 bases and J dropped 0 bases, with 5 bases sitting between them. The CDR3 runs 12 residues. This chain's CDR3 is CASSRVNTEAFF. CDR3 sequence (DNA): TGTGCCAGCAGCCGAGTGAACACTGAAGCTTTCTTT.

This chain links TRBV2 with TRBJ1-6, with D tentatively TRBD1 (5 bases). The germline V and J ends were trimmed by 8 bases and 10 bases, with 15 bases remaining between them. The CDR3 loop spans 13 amino acids. In germline, CDR1 is SNHLY, CDR2 FYNNEI. The CDR3 coding sequence is TGTGCCAGCTTCGTAGGGGAAGGCTCACCCCTCCACTTT. Translated: CASFVGEGSPLHF. Full variable domain (remainder filled in from reference TRBV2 and TRBJ1-6): EPEVTQTPSHQVTQMGQEVILRCVPISNHLYFYWYRQILGQKVEFLVSFYNNEISEKSEIFDDQFSVERPDGSNFTLKIRSTKLEDSAMYFCASFVGEGSPLHFGNGTRLTVT.

V is TRBV14 and J is TRBJ2-6; D uncertain. Germline CDR1 reads SGHDN; CDR2 reads FVKESK. The CDR3 runs to 15 residues. Trimming took 4 bases from V and 0 from J, leaving 7 bases between them. CDR3 DNA: TGTGCCAGCAGCCTCCTCGGCTCTGGGGCCAACGTCCTGACTTTC. Encoded protein: CASSLLGSGANVLTF.

The V and J genes are TRBV10-3 and TRBJ1-5, with D maybe TRBD1 (5 bases). V lost 5 bases and J lost 6, with 8 bases in between. The CDR3 loop spans 12 amino acids. CDR1 ENHRY and CDR2 SYGVKD come from the germline V gene. The CDR3 bases are TGTGCCATCAGTACCGGGACTCAGCCCCAGCATTTT. It specifies CAISTGTQPQHF.

The rearrangement uses TRBV19 and TRBJ2-2; TRBD2 might be the D (6 bases). CDR3 size: 16 residues. Looked up from germline, CDR1 is LNHDA and CDR2 is SQIVND (reference sequence). The V end lost 3 bases, the J end lost 2 bases, and 13 bases lay between the germline ends. DNA of the CDR3: TGTGCCAGTAGTATCTCAGATAGCGGTAACACCGGGGAGCTGTTTTTT. As protein: CASSISDSGNTGELFF.

The genes are TRBV28 and TRBJ2-2, with TRBD1 matching over 7 bases. The ends lost 2 bases at V and 3 bases at J; junction bases unmatched: 0. In germline, CDR1 is MDHEN, CDR2 SYDVKM. This CDR3 is built from 14 residues. The CDR3 DNA reads as TGTGCCAGCAGTTTACAGGGGGACACCGGGGAGCTGTTTTTT. Its protein is CASSLQGDTGELFF.

V usage is TRBV10-2 and J usage is TRBJ2-7; 13 positions agree with TRBD2. The CDR3 runs to 16 residues. Trimming at V came to 4 bases and at J to 7 bases, leaving 10 bases not matched to a gene. Germline CDR1 WSHSY, CDR2 SAAADI. CDR3 bases: TGCGCCAGCAGTGTTATGACTAGCGGGAGGTCTAGGGAGCAGTACTTC. This codes for CASSVMTSGRSREQYF.

The V call is TRBV3-1 (or the pseudogene TRBV3-2), the J call TRBJ2-1; the D call may be TRBD1 or TRBD2 (6 bases each). The CDR3 extends over 13 amino acids. The V gene's germline CDR1 is LGHDT and CDR2 YNNKEL (reference sequence). V was cut by 5 bases and J by 4 bases, with 9 bases left in between. The chain's CDR3 is CASSLGGYNEQFF. The CDR3 bases are TGTGCCAGCAGCTTAGGGGGGTACAATGAGCAGTTCTTC.

The gene calls are TRBV15 and TRBJ2-6, with D uncertain. The V gene lost 3 bases and the J gene lost 4 bases, with 7 bases spanning the gap. This CDR3 contains 14 residues. Looked up from germline, CDR1 is LNHNV and CDR2 is YYDKDF (reference sequence). The CDR3 here is CATSRVGGANVLTF. The CDR3 DNA sequence: TGTGCCACCAGCAGGGTGGGAGGGGCCAACGTCCTGACTTTC.

V is TRBV2 and J is TRBJ2-1; 8 bases map to TRBD2. With V trimmed by 9 bases and J by 6 bases, 10 bases remained unmatched. The CDR3 has 14 amino acids. In germline, CDR1 is SNHLY, CDR2 FYNNEI. The CDR3 protein is CARTTGAGGNEQFF. The DNA of the CDR3 is TGTGCCAGAACCACTGGGGCGGGAGGCAATGAGCAGTTCTTC.

The genes are TRBV28 and TRBJ1-5, with 10 bases identical to TRBD1. CDR3 length: 16 amino acids. With V trimmed by 5 bases and J by 3 bases, 7 bases remained unmatched. Germline loops: CDR1 MDHEN, CDR2 SYDVKM. In nucleotides, the CDR3 is TGTGCCAGCAGTGAAGGGACAGGGGTGGCCAATCAGCCCCAGCATTTT. Encoded protein: CASSEGTGVANQPQHF.

The rearrangement joins TRBV28 to TRBJ2-7; the match to TRBD2 covers 7 bases. The germline V gene encodes CDR1 MDHEN and CDR2 SYDVKM. J lost 3 bases, V lost 3 bases, and 5 bases had no gene match. This CDR3 is 14 amino acids long. CDR3 protein: CASSFGLAVYEQYF. The DNA of the CDR3 is TGTGCCAGCAGTTTTGGCCTAGCGGTCTACGAGCAGTACTTC.

This rearrangement joins TRBV7-8 to TRBJ2-5, with 7 bases matching TRBD2. After removal of 5 bases from V and 5 bases from J, the junction contained 5 bases not matched to a gene. CDR3 length equals 13 residues. The germline V gene has CDR1 SGHVS and CDR2 FQNEAQ. The CDR3 is CASSPTGGETQYF. CDR3 bases: TGTGCCAGCAGCCCCACCGGGGGGGAGACCCAGTACTTC.

The rearrangement links TRBV3-1 (or the pseudogene TRBV3-2) to TRBJ2-1, with D possibly matching TRBD2 (6 bases). This CDR3 contains 14 residues. Trimming removed 0 bases from V and 10 bases from J, with 13 bases in between. From germline, CDR1 is LGHDT and CDR2 YNNKEL (reference sequence). The CDR3 DNA reads as TGTGCCAGCAGCCAAGATTTCGGGGGAGGAGAGCAGTTCTTC. It translates to CASSQDFGGGEQFF.

V and J are TRBV6-5 and TRBJ2-2, with D tentatively TRBD1 (6 bases). Germline values: CDR1 MNHEY, CDR2 SVGAGI. V dropped 0 bases and J dropped 3 bases, with 11 bases sitting between them. This CDR3 comprises 16 residues. The CDR3 is CASSYSTGWDTGELFF. In nucleotides, the CDR3 is TGTGCCAGCAGTTACTCTACAGGGTGGGACACCGGGGAGCTGTTTTTT.

The gene calls are TRBV2 and TRBJ2-1; no reliable D call. The CDR3 sequence is 12 residues long. Per germline, CDR1 SNHLY and CDR2 FYNNEI. Trimming took off 6 bases at V and 6 bases at J, with 9 bases between the two ends. CDR3 nucleotide sequence: TGTGCCAGCAGAGACGTGGTCAATGAGCAGTTCTTC. Encoded protein: CASRDVVNEQFF. The full variable domain, its missing parts supplied by reference TRBV2 and TRBJ2-1, is EPEVTQTPSHQVTQMGQEVILRCVPISNHLYFYWYRQILGQKVEFLVSFYNNEISEKSEIFDDQFSVERPDGSNFTLKIRSTKLEDSAMYFCASRDVVNEQFFGPGTRLTVL.

The rearrangement joins TRBV30 to TRBJ1-1; D not certain. The CDR3 runs to 12 residues. Germline lookup yields CDR1 GTSNPN and CDR2 SVGIG (reference sequence). Trimming took 4 bases from V and 5 from J, leaving 11 bases between them. The CDR3, as DNA: TGTGCCTGGACCCCGGCCGGGACTGAAGCTTTCTTT. It is translated as CAWTPAGTEAFF.

The chain employs TRBV20-1 and TRBJ2-1; D assignment may be TRBD1 or TRBD2 (5 bases each). Trimming stripped 6 bases from V and 10 bases from J, with 10 bases between. The CDR3 loop spans 10 amino acids. In germline, CDR1 is DFQATT, CDR2 SNEGSKA (reference sequence). The CDR3 is CSAAWGEQFF. The CDR3 bases are TGCAGTGCCGCCTGGGGGGAGCAGTTCTTC.